This is a list of T cell receptor beta chains from one sample in a study of cytomegalovirus exposure and HLA in healthy donors. The protocol was immunoSEQ multiplex PCR, while the TCRdb copy is restricted to in-frame clones and leaves out a portion. This table holds fewer than 200,000 clones, roughly nine tenths found once. The sample was PBMCs. Receptors were obtained from a man in his late teens or twenties in good health and CMV-seropositive. CDR3s include the opening cysteine and the closing phenylalanine or tryptophan. The D gene is left open where the match is weak. Not every row has a clone size; where given, it reads once, few, many or a size class.

j_call,v_call,d_call,clone_size,cdr3_nt,cdr3_aa
TRBJ1-2,TRBV28,.,.,TGTGCCAGCAGGTACGGGGGAGGGGGCTATGGCTACACCTTC,CASRYGGGGYGYTF
TRBJ2-1,TRBV7-2,TRBD2,.,TGTGCCAGCAGCTTAGCCGGACCGACTAGCGGGAGTTCAAATGAGCAGTTCTTC,CASSLAGPTSGSSNEQFF
TRBJ1-5,TRBV5-6,.,.,TGTGCCAGCAGCCTAAACGGGGATAGCAATCAGCCCCAGCATTTT,CASSLNGDSNQPQHF
TRBJ1-1,TRBV29-1,TRBD1,.,TGCAGCGTTGGACAGGGGGCTGAAGCTTTCTTT,CSVGQGAEAFF
TRBJ2-5,TRBV5-1,TRBD1,once,TGCGCCAGCAGCTCCCGGGACAGGGGAGAGACCCAGTACTTC,CASSSRDRGETQYF
TRBJ1-5,TRBV2,.,.,TGTGCCAGCAGTGAACAGACCACAGGGAGTCAGCCCCAGCATTTT,CASSEQTTGSQPQHF
TRBJ2-1,TRBV11-2,TRBD2,.,TGTGCCAGCAGCTTGGGACTAGCGGGAGGGATGTCCAATGAGCAGTTCTTC,CASSLGLAGGMSNEQFF
TRBJ2-2,TRBV7-6,.,once,TGTGCCAGCAGCTTAGCGGAGGGTTTCGCGAACACCGGGGAGCTGTTTTTT,CASSLAEGFANTGELFF
TRBJ2-7,TRBV28,TRBD2,.,TGTGCCAGCAGTCCAGGGACTAGCGGCACCTACGAGCAGTACTTC,CASSPGTSGTYEQYF
TRBJ1-1,TRBV29-1,.,once,TGCAGCGTTGTCGGGGGGGACACTGAAGCTTTCTTT,CSVVGGDTEAFF
TRBJ2-3,TRBV4-1,.,.,TGCGCCAGCAGCCAAGACAGGGTCAGGGATACGCAGTATTTT,CASSQDRVRDTQYF
TRBJ2-2,TRBV28,.,.,TGTGCCAGCAGTTTATTAAGCGAAGGGGGGAACACCGGGGAGCTGTTTTTT,CASSLLSEGGNTGELFF
TRBJ2-7,TRBV28,TRBD2,.,TGTGCCAGCAGTTTATATCTGGGGCTAGCGGGGGTCACCACCTACGAGCAGTACTTC,CASSLYLGLAGVTTYEQYF
TRBJ2-1,TRBV5-4,TRBD1,.,TGTGCCAGCGTCCCACAGGGGGCCCGCTACAATGAGCAGTTCTTC,CASVPQGARYNEQFF
TRBJ2-3,TRBV13,TRBD2,.,TGTGCCAGCAAACGGAAGACTAGCGGGACATCCTATTTT,CASKRKTSGTSYF